This T cell receptor beta chain was sequenced for a study of technical replicates of blood from several donors. Data came from immunoSEQ multiplex PCR; TCRdb stores just in-frame clones and leaves some out. The data show 98,000 or so clones, roughly 95% seen once. The CDR3 is 13 amino acids. Per the germline V gene, CDR1 is SNHLY and CDR2 is FYNNEI. Trimming removed 3 bases from V and 6 bases from J, with 9 bases in between. This clone was found once. Sequenced material: T cells isolated from PBMCs. This clonotype originated in a human donor in good health. The chain joins TRBV2 to TRBJ1-5; D is unclear. CDR3 protein: CASSESEIQPQHF. CDR3 sequence (DNA): TGTGCCAGCAGTGAGTCAGAAATTCAGCCCCAGCATTTT.